The T cell receptor beta chain described here comes from a study of T cells in Graves' hyperthyroidism and ophthalmopathy. About the study: Peripheral blood was obtained at initial diagnosis, preceding any treatment. Study observations and caveats: Ophthalmopathy, which appeared later, was predicted by the model a median about 6 months before onset.

Using RNA transcripts as the source, TCR beta CDR3 regions were amplified. The HTBI primer set served for first-round RT-PCR of the TCR CDR3. TCRdb re-called the multiplex PCR reads through MiXCR, storing one row per CDR3 protein. The table records hundreds of thousands of distinct CDR3 sequences, just over 35% of them present only once. This clonotype was seen at least ten times. Its antigen is unknown. Exclusion criteria comprised uncontrolled infection, other autoimmune disease, pregnancy or lactation. Diagnoses were established using clinical symptoms, serum thyroxine and TRAb, thyroid ultrasound and orbital computed tomography. The clonotype comes from a woman between 40 and 50 years old with Graves' hyperthyroidism. Sequencing used blood.

CDR3 bases: TGCGCCAGCAGCCGTACTATCCGACTCTCTGAAGCTTTCTTT. Translation gives CASSRTIRLSEAFF. This chain uses TRBV4-3 with TRBJ1-1; D gene uncertain. This CDR3 is built from 14 residues. Germline values: CDR1 LGHNA, CDR2 YSLEER. V lost 4 bases to trimming and J lost 6 bases, with 15 bases between them.